The rows below give T cell receptor beta chains drawn from one sample of a study of T-cell reconstitution after alpha-beta-depleted transplantation in children. TCRdb independently ran MiXCR on the PCR reads; one entry per CDR3 protein. The data hold some 300,000 distinct CDR3 sequences, with 7.5% to 9% observed a single time. The specimen was peripheral blood, collected 360 days after TCRalphabeta/CD19-depleted stem cell transplant. The receptors originated from a female patient under 10 years old who had a stem cell transplant for Fanconi anemia, so the T cells may come from the graft donor. Each CDR3 is given with its conserved first and last residue. A D gene is named only where the DNA matches it firmly. Clone size is given for some rows only: seen once, a few or many times, or a class if the clone is expanded.

j_call v_call d_call clone_size cdr3_aa cdr3_nt
TRBJ1-2 TRBV9 . . CASSGPNGYTF TGTGCCAGCAGCGGCCCAAATGGCTACACCTTC
TRBJ2-5 TRBV5-1 . . CASSLLAASFKLETQYF TGCGCCAGCAGCTTGTTGGCGGCCTCCTTCAAATTGGAGACCCAGTACTTC
TRBJ2-2 TRBV7-6 . few CASTQGRTSNTGELFF TGTGCCAGCACCCAAGGGCGCACTTCGAACACCGGGGAGCTGTTTTTT
TRBJ1-4 TRBV5-6 . many CASSLRVADEKLFF TGTGCCAGCAGCTTGCGGGTCGCCGATGAAAAACTGTTTTTT
TRBJ2-7 TRBV9 . many CASSVAGKPYEQYF TGTGCCAGCAGCGTAGCAGGGAAGCCCTACGAGCAGTACTTC
TRBJ1-6 TRBV14 . few CASSPGFGPLHF TGTGCCAGCAGCCCAGGGTTCGGACCCCTCCACTTT
TRBJ2-5 TRBV20-1 TRBD2 . CSATRRGLAKETQYF TGCAGTGCGACCCGGAGGGGACTAGCAAAAGAGACCCAGTACTTC
TRBJ1-2 TRBV7-2 . many CASSLGSTGYYGYTF TGTGCCAGCAGCTTAGGCTCAACAGGTTACTATGGCTACACCTTC
TRBJ2-5 TRBV7-6 . . CASSPNPLGETQYF TGTGCCAGCAGCCCAAATCCCCTCGGGGAGACCCAGTACTTC
TRBJ2-3 TRBV18 . . CASSRIQDPPSTDTQYF TGTGCCAGCTCACGGATCCAGGACCCTCCTAGCACAGATACGCAGTATTTT
TRBJ1-2 TRBV28 . many CASSLWGRRGYTF TGTGCCAGCAGTTTATGGGGTAGACGGGGCTACACCTTC
TRBJ2-1 TRBV5-1 TRBD2 many CASSWGLAGEPEQFF TGCGCCAGCAGCTGGGGACTAGCGGGAGAACCTGAGCAGTTCTTC
TRBJ2-7 TRBV20-1 . many CSATRISYEQYF TGCAGTGCTACCAGGATCTCCTACGAGCAGTACTTC
TRBJ2-5 TRBV7-3 . many CASSDYRVYQETQYF TGTGCCAGCAGCGACTACAGGGTGTACCAAGAGACCCAGTACTTC
TRBJ1-1 TRBV27 . many CASRTTGDTEAFF TGTGCCAGCAGAACTACAGGAGACACTGAAGCTTTCTTT
TRBJ2-3 TRBV20-1 TRBD2 . CSARGVAGGKDTQYF TGCAGTGCTAGGGGGGTAGCGGGGGGTAAAGATACGCAGTATTTT
TRBJ2-3 TRBV24-1 TRBD1 few CATSGLRDRPYTQYF TGTGCCACCAGTGGACTCCGGGACAGGCCTTATACGCAGTATTTT
TRBJ2-7 TRBV12-3/TRBV12-4 TRBD1 many CASSFLDRGYEQYF TGTGCCAGCAGTTTTTTGGACAGGGGCTACGAGCAGTACTTC
TRBJ1-5 TRBV12-3/TRBV12-4 TRBD1 many CASSLSGDRYQPQHF TGTGCCAGCAGTTTATCAGGGGACAGATATCAGCCCCAGCATTTT
TRBJ2-5 TRBV29-1 TRBD1 many CSVEGTGGVWETQYF TGCAGCGTTGAAGGGACAGGGGGCGTTTGGGAGACCCAGTACTTC
TRBJ1-6 TRBV2 . few CASTQTASSSYNSPLHF TGTGCCAGCACCCAGACCGCATCGAGCTCCTATAATTCACCCCTCCACTTT
TRBJ1-1 TRBV2 . few CASVAAGSTEAFF TGTGCCAGCGTTGCGGCGGGAAGCACTGAAGCTTTCTTT
TRBJ1-2 TRBV2 . many CASSEDTFYGYTF TGTGCCAGCAGTGAAGACACCTTCTATGGCTACACCTTC